Sequencing of this T cell receptor beta chain was carried out in a study of blood T cell repertoires in COVID-19 (dated by TCRdb to the early 2020s). Describing the broader study: The collaborator samples originated in the United States, Italy and Spain and spanned the acute and convalescent phases of COVID-19. The prospective study material was composed of cDNA or gDNA derived from T cells, B-cell-depleted T cells, or PBMCs. Deeply sampled blood TCRbeta repertoires from subjects exposed to, actively infected with, or recovered from COVID-19 were included in the dataset. A freely available public database, intended as a resource for researchers studying the immune response to SARS-CoV-2, is where the repertoires were released. Samples were obtained from the ongoing ImmuneRACE study (first 160 participants) and from roughly 1,300 subjects provided by 6 global collaborators. Nearly every sample came with metadata listing a de-identified subject ID, COVID-19 status, age in years and sex. HLA class I and class II types, where available, came from metadata supplied by the sample provider rather than from assay-based typing. The investigation overall reported the following: How much clinical and demographic metadata was included differed by source and by participant, and the metadata was provided uncurated.

On this clone: The antigen this receptor binds is unknown. The sample holds no much larger clone one base away, and base qualities are not on file.

TCRbeta CDR3 regions were amplified from genomic DNA using the immunoSEQ Assay, a bias-controlled multiplex PCR. The authors' pipeline ran thus. Nucleated cell counts per sample were estimated from amplification of reference gene primers within the assay. To quantify the absolute abundance of each unique TCRbeta CDR3 rearrangement, sequence reads were collapsed and filtered. For each sample, productive Simpson clonality was calculated by taking the square root of Simpson's diversity index across productive rearrangements. Here the immuneACCESS table is served through TCRdb, limited to in-frame sequences with V and J called. Missing clones are a known gap in these copies; in checked studies unresolved V genes cover under half, and the rest lacks a known reason. Clone size and V and J calls were adopted from that table, with D and trimming inferred from the DNA. The sample data list tens of thousands of clones, and approximately 90% of these were observed just once. The ten largest clones represent approximately 2.3% of the sample.

Each collaborating institution followed its own protocols to collect whole blood in K2EDTA tubes. Collaborator samples were shipped for TCRbeta analysis as frozen whole blood, isolated PBMCs, or DNA extracted from either sample type. Sequences were obtained from peripheral blood. This sequence originates from a human donor with active COVID-19. The donor label of this sample is uncertain.

The CDR3 in this case is CASLPRRGGAGNEQFF. The nucleotide sequence reads TGTGCCAGTCTTCCCCGACGGGGGGGGGCCGGCAATGAGCAGTTCTTC. This sequence uses TRBV7-9 and TRBJ2-1, and TRBD2 aligns with 8 junction nucleotides. Reading the germline V gene (reference sequence) gives CDR1 SEHNR and CDR2 FQNEAQ. Clipping removes 9 bases from V and 6 bases from J, with 16 as the unmatched junction base count. Including the terminal cysteine and phenylalanine, the CDR3 comprises 16 residues. The sequence is cut down to CDR3 DNA, 48 bases in frame from base 1.